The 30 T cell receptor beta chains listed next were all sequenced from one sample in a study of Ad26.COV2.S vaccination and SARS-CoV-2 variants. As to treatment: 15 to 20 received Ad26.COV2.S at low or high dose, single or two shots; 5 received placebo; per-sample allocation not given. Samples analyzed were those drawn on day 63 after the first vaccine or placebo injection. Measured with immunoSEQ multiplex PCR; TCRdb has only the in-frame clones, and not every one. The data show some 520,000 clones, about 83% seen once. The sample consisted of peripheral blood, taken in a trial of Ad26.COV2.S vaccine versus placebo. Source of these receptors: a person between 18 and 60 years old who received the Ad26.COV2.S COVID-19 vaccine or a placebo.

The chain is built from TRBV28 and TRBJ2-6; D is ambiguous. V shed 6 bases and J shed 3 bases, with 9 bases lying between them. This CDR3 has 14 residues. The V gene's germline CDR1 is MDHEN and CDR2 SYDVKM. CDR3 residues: CASSLIVGANVLTF. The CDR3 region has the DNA TGTGCCAGCAGCCTAATTGTTGGGGCCAACGTCCTGACTTTC.

The CDR3 region has the DNA TGTGCCAGCAGCTTTTGGGGGAGGTCCTACGAGCAGTACTTC. This codes for CASSFWGRSYEQYF. The chain couples TRBV7-9 to TRBJ2-7; D may be TRBD2 (6 bases). The V end lost 3 bases, the J end lost 1 base, and 10 bases lay between the germline ends. CDR1 and CDR2 (germline): SEHNR, FQNEAQ (reference sequence). This CDR3 has 14 amino acids.

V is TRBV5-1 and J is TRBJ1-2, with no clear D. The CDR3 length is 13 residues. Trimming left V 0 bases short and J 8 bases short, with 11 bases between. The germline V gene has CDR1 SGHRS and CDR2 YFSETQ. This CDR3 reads CASSLDGRQGYTF. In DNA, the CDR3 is TGCGCCAGCAGCTTGGACGGCAGACAAGGCTACACCTTC.

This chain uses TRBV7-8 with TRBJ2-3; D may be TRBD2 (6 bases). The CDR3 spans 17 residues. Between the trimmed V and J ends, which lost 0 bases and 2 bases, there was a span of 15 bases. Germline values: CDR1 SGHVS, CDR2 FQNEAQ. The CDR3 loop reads CASSLAGTFRPTDTQYF. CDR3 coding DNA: TGTGCCAGCAGCTTAGCCGGGACTTTCCGTCCCACAGATACGCAGTATTTT. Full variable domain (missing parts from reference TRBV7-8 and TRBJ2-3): GAGVSQSPRYKVAKRGQDVALRCDPISGHVSLFWYQQALGQGPEFLTYFQNEAQLDKSGLPSDRFFAERPEGSVSTLKIQRTQQEDSAVYLCASSLAGTFRPTDTQYFGPGTRLTVL.

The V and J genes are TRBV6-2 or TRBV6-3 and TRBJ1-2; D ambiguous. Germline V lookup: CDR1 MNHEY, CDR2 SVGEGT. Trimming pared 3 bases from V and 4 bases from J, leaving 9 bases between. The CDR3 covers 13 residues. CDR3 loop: CASSYSQSYGYTF. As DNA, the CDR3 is TGTGCCAGCAGTTATTCGCAGTCCTATGGCTACACCTTC.

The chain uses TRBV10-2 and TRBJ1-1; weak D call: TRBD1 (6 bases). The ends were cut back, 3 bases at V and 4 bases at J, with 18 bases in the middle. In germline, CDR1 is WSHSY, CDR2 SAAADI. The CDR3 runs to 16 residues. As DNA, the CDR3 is TGCGCCAGCAGTGACAGGGGAGTTGTGGGAGGCACTGAAGCTTTCTTT. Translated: CASSDRGVVGGTEAFF.

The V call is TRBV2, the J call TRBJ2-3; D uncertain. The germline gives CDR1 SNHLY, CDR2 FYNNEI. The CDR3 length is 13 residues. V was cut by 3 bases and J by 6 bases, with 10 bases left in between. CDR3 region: CASSEQWTDTQYF. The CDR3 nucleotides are TGTGCCAGCAGTGAGCAGTGGACCGATACGCAGTATTTT.

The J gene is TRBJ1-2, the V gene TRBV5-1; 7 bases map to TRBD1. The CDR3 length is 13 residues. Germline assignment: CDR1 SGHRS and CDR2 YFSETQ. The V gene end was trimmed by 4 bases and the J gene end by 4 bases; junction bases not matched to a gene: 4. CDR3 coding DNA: TGCGCCAGCAGCACCCGGGACAGCTATGGCTACACCTTC. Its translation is CASSTRDSYGYTF.

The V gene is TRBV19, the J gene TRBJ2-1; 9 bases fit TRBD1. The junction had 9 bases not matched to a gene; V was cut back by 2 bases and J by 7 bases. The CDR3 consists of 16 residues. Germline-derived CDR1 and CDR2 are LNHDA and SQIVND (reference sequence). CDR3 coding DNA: TGTGCCAGTAGTATATGGGTGGGACAGGGACATAATGAGCAGTTCTTC. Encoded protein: CASSIWVGQGHNEQFF.

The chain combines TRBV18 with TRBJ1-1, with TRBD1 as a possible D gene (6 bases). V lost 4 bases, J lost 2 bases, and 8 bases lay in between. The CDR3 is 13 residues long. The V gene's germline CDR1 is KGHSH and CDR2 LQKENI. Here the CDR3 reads CASSQGQNTEAFF. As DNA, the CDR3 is TGTGCCAGCTCACAGGGACAAAACACTGAAGCTTTCTTT.

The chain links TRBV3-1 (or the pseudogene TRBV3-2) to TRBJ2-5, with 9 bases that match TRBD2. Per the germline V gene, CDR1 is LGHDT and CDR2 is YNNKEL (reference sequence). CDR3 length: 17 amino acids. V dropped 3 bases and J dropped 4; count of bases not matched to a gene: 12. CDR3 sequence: CASSQVSGRGARETQYF. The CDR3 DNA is TGTGCCAGCAGCCAGGTTAGCGGGAGAGGCGCGCGAGAGACCCAGTACTTC.

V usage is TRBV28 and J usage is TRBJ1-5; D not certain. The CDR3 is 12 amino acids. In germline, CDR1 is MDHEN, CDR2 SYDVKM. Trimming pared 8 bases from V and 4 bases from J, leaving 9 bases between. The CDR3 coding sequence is TGTGCCAGCTCAGATGCTAATCAGCCCCAGCATTTT. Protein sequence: CASSDANQPQHF.

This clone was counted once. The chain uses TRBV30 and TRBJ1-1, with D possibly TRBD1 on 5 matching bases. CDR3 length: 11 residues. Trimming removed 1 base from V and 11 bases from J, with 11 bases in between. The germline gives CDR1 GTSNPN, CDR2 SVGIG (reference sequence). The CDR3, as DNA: TGTGCCTGGAGTGGAATGGGGGGGGCTTTCTTT. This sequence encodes CAWSGMGGAFF.

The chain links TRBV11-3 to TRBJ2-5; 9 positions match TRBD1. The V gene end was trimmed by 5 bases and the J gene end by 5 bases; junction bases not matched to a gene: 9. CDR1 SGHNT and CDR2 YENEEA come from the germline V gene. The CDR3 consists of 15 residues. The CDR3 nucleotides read TGTGCCAGCAGCCGGGGGACAGGGCGTTCGGAGACCCAGTACTTC. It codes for CASSRGTGRSETQYF. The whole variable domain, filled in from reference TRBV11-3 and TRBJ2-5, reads EAGVVQSPRYKIIEKKQPVAFWCNPISGHNTLYWYLQNLGQGPELLIRYENEEAVDDSQLPKDRFSAERLKGVDSTLKIQPAELGDSAVYLCASSRGTGRSETQYFGPGTRLLVL.

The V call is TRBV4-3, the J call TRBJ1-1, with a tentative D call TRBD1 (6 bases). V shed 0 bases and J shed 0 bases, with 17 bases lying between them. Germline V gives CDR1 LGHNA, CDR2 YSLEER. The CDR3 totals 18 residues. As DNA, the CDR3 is TGCGCCAGCAGCCAAGATCTTGCCGGGGGCCCTATGAACACTGAAGCTTTCTTT. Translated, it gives CASSQDLAGGPMNTEAFF.

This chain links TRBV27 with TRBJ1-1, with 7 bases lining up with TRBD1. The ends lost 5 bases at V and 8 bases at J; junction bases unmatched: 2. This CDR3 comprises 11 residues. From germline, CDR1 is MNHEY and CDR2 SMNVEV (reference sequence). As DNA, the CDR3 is TGTGCCAGCAGTCCAGGGGGGGAAGCTTTCTTT. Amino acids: CASSPGGEAFF.

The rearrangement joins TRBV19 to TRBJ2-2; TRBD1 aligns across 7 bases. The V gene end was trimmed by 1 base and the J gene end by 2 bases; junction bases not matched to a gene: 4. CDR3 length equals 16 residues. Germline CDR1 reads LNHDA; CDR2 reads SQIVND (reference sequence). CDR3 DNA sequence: TGTGCCAGTAGTATAGTTCCAGGGGGAAACACCGGGGAGCTGTTTTTT. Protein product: CASSIVPGGNTGELFF.

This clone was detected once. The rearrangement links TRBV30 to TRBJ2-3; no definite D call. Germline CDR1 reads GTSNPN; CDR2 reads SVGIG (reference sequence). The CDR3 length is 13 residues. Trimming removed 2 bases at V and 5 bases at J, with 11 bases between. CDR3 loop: CAWSLGGVDTQYF. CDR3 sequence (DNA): TGTGCCTGGAGTCTCGGTGGGGTAGATACGCAGTATTTT.

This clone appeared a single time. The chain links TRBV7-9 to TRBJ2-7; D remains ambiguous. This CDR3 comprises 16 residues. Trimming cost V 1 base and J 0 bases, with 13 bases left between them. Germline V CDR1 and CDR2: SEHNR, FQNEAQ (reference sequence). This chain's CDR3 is CASSLGAGRSSYEQYF. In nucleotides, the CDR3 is TGTGCCAGCAGCTTAGGCGCCGGTCGGAGCTCCTACGAGCAGTACTTC.

CDR3 DNA sequence: TGTGCCTATGTCGGTGAGCAGTTCTTC. Translating gives CAYVGEQFF. The chain recombines TRBV24-1 with TRBJ2-1; D ambiguous. CDR3 length: 9 residues. Between the trimmed V and J ends, which lost 12 bases and 9 bases, there was a span of 8 bases. CDR1 and CDR2 (germline): KGHDR, SFDVKD.

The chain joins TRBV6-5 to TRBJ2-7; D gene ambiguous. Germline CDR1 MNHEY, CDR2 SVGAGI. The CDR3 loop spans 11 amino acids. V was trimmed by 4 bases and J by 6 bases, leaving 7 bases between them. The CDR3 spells CASSSLVEQYF. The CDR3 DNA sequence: TGTGCCAGCAGTTCATTGGTCGAGCAGTACTTC.

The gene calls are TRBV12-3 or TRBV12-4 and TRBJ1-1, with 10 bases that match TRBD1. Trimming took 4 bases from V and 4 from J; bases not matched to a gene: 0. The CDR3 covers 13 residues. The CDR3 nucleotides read TGTGCCAGCAGTTGGACAGGGGGCACTGAAGCTTTCTTT. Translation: CASSWTGGTEAFF.

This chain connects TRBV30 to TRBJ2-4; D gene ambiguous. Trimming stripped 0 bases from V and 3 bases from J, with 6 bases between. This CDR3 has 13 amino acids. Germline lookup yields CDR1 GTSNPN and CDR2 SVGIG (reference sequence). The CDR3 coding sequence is TGTGCCTGGAGTGTACTTGGCAAAAACATTCAGTACTTC. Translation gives CAWSVLGKNIQYF.

The CDR3 sequence is CATSRDFPGGGGYTF. Here the CDR3 DNA reads TGTGCCACCAGCAGAGATTTCCCCGGGGGCGGTGGCTACACCTTC. The chain recombines TRBV15 with TRBJ1-2; D is possibly TRBD1 (6 bases). This CDR3 region has 15 residues. Germline assignment: CDR1 LNHNV and CDR2 YYDKDF (reference sequence). Trimming stripped 0 bases from V and 7 bases from J, with 15 bases between.

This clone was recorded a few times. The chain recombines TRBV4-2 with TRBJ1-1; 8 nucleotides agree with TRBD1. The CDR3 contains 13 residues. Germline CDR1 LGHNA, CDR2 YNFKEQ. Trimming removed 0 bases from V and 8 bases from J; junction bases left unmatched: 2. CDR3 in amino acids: CASSQENRGEAFF. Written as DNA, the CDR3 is TGTGCCAGCAGCCAAGAAAACAGGGGGGAAGCTTTCTTT.

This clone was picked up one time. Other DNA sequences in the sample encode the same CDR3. For the CDR3, the DNA is TGTGCCAGCAGAACTGGACGGTCCTACGAGCAGTACTTC. Translation gives CASRTGRSYEQYF. This chain joins TRBV28 and TRBJ2-7; D remains unclear. Per germline, CDR1 MDHEN and CDR2 SYDVKM. The CDR3 runs to 13 residues. V dropped 6 bases and J dropped 1 base, with 10 bases sitting between them.

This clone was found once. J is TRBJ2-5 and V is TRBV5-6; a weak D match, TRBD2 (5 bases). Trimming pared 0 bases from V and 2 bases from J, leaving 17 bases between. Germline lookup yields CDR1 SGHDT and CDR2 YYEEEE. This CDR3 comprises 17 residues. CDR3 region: CASSLAIGGFAQETQYF. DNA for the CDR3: TGTGCCAGCAGCTTGGCCATAGGAGGTTTCGCTCAAGAGACCCAGTACTTC.

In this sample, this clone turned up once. CDR3 amino acids: CASSRRREGDNEQFF. The DNA of the CDR3 is TGTGCCAGCAGCCGAAGGCGGGAGGGGGACAATGAGCAGTTCTTC. The chain is built from TRBV7-8 and TRBJ2-1; 9 nucleotides agree with TRBD2. Germline V gene data show CDR1 as SGHVS and CDR2 as FQNEAQ. V trimming: 5 bases; J trimming: 5 bases; junction bases outside the gene matches: 7. The CDR3 has 15 amino acids.

The CDR3, as DNA: TGTGCCAGCAGCTCCGGGACCCCAGAGACCCAGTACTTC. Translation gives CASSSGTPETQYF. The rearrangement joins TRBV9 to TRBJ2-5; TRBD1 or TRBD2 may be the D gene (5 bases each). The germline V gene has CDR1 SGDLS and CDR2 YYNGEE. Trimming shortened V by 4 bases and J by 4 bases, and 11 bases separated the two germline ends. This CDR3 is built from 13 residues.

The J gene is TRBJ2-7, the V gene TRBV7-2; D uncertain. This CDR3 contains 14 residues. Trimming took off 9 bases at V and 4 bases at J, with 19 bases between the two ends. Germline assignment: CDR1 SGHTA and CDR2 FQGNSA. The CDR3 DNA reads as TGTGCCAGTCGCTCCGACTCCCGGCGGTACGAGCAGTACTTC. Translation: CASRSDSRRYEQYF.